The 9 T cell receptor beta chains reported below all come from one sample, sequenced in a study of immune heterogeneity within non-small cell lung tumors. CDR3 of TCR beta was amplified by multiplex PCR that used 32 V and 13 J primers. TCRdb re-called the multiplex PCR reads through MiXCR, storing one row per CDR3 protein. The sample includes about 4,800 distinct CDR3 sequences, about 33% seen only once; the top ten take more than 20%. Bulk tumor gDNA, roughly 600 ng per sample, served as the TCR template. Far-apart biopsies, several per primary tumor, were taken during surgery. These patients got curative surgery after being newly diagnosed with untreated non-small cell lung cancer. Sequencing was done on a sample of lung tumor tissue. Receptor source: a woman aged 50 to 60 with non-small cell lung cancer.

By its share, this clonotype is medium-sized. The CDR3 is CATSPQGGMNEKLFF. CDR3 bases: TGTGCCACCAGCCCACAGGGGGGGATGAATGAAAAACTGTTTTTT. This rearrangement joins TRBV15 to TRBJ1-4; TRBD1 matches at 8 bases. This CDR3 is 15 amino acids long. Unmatched junction bases numbered 7, after V lost 5 bases and J lost 5 bases. Per the germline V gene, CDR1 is LNHNV and CDR2 is YYDKDF (reference sequence).

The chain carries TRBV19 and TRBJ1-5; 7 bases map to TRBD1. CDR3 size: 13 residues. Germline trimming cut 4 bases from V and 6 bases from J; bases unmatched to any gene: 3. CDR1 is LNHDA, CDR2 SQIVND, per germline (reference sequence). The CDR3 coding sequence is TGTGCCAGTAGTACCCAGGGGGTTCAGCCCCAGCATTTT. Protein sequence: CASSTQGVQPQHF. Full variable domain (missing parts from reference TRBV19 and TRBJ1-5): DGGITQSPKYLFRKEGQNVTLSCEQNLNHDAMYWYRQDPGQGLRLIYYSQIVNDFQKGDIAEGYSVSREKKESFPLTVTSAQKNPTAFYLCASSTQGVQPQHFGDGTRLSIL.

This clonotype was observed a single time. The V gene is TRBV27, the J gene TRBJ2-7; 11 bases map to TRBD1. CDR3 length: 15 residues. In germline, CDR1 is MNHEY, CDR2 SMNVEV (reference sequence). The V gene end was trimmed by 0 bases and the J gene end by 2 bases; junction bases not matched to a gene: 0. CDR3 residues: CASSLSGQGAYEQYF. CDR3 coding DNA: TGTGCCAGCAGTTTATCGGGACAGGGGGCCTACGAGCAGTACTTC.

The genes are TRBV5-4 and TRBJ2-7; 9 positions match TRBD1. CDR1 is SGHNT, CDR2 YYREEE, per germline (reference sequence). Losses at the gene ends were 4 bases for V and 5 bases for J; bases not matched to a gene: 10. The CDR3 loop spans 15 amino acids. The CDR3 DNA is TGTGCCAGCAGCCCGGGACAGGGAAGGGTCGACGAGCAGTACTTC. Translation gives CASSPGQGRVDEQYF.

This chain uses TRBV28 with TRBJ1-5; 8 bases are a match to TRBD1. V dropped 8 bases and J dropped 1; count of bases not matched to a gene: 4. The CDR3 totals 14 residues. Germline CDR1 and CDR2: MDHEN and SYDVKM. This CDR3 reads CASGQGLSNQPQHF. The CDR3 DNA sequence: TGTGCCAGCGGACAGGGACTGAGCAATCAGCCCCAGCATTTT.

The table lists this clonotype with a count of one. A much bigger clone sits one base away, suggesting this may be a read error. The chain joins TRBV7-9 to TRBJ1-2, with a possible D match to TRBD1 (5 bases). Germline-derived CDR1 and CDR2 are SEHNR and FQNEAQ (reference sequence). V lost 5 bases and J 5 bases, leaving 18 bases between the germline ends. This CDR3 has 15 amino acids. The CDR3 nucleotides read TGTGCCAGCAGCCACGACACCCCCAGGGAGTATGGCTACACCTTC. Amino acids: CASSHDTPREYGYTF.

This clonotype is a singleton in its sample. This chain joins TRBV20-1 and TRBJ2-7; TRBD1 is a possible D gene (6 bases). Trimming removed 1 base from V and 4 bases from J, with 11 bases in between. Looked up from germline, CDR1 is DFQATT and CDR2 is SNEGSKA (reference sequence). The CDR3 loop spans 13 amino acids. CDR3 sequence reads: CSARGDIVYEQYF. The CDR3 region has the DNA TGCAGTGCTAGAGGGGACATAGTATACGAGCAGTACTTC.

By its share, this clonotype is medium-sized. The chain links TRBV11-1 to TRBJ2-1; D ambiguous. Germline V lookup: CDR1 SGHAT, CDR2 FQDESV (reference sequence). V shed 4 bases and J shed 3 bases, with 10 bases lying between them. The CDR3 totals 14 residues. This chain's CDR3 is CASSSVKLYNEQFF. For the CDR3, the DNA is TGTGCCAGCAGCTCCGTTAAGCTCTACAATGAGCAGTTCTTC.

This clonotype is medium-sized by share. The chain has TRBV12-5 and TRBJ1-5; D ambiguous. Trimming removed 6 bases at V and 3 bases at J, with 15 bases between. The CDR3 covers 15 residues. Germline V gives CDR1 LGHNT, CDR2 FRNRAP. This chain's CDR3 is CASGPGEAINQPQHF. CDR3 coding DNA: TGTGCTAGTGGCCCCGGCGAAGCCATCAATCAGCCCCAGCATTTT.